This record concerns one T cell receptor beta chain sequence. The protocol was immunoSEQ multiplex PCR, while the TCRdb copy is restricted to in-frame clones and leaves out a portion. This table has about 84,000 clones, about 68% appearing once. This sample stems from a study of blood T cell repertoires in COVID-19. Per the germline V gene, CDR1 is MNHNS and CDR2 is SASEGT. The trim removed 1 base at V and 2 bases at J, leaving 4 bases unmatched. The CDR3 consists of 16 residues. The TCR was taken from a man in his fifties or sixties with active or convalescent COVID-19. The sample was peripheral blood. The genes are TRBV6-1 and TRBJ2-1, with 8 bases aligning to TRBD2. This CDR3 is CASSEVGTRAYNEQFF. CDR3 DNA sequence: TGTGCCAGCAGTGAAGTAGGGACTAGGGCCTACAATGAGCAGTTCTTC.